Below, 21 T cell receptor beta chains from the same sample are listed, as sequenced in a study of blood T cell repertoires in COVID-19. Clones were read by immunoSEQ multiplex PCR, and TCRdb kept only the in-frame ones, dropping some. The table includes about 94,000 clones, about four fifths detected once. The sample was peripheral blood. These receptors came from a human donor in a cohort sampled during active COVID-19.

This sequence joins TRBV5-1 and TRBJ1-2; 12 bases are a match to TRBD1. CDR3 length: 17 residues. V lost 5 bases, J lost 4 bases, and 12 bases stayed unmatched. Germline CDR1 and CDR2: SGHRS and YFSETQ. The CDR3 is CASRPPQMGQGAYGYTF. The CDR3, as DNA: TGCGCCAGCAGACCACCTCAGATGGGACAGGGGGCCTATGGCTACACCTTC.

The V and J genes are TRBV9 and TRBJ1-6; D unresolved. Germline V gene data show CDR1 as SGDLS and CDR2 as YYNGEE. The CDR3 has 13 amino acids. Between the trimmed V and J ends, which lost 5 bases and 8 bases, there was a span of 11 bases. The CDR3 is CASRHLEDSPLHF. Written as DNA, the CDR3 is TGTGCCAGCAGACATCTGGAGGATTCACCCCTCCACTTT.

The rearrangement links TRBV5-1 to TRBJ2-7; 8 bases are a match to TRBD2. Trimming at V came to 3 bases and at J to 1 base, leaving 12 bases not matched to a gene. This CDR3 contains 17 residues. The germline V gene has CDR1 SGHRS and CDR2 YFSETQ. CDR3 in amino acids: CASSYSRGSGISYEQYF. CDR3 nucleotides: TGCGCCAGCAGCTACTCTCGCGGTAGCGGGATATCCTACGAGCAGTACTTC.

The rearrangement uses TRBV7-2 and TRBJ2-1; tentatively, D is TRBD2 (5 bases). V shed 5 bases and J shed 4 bases, with 9 bases lying between them. Germline V lookup: CDR1 SGHTA, CDR2 FQGNSA. The CDR3 is made up of 13 amino acids. CDR3 in amino acids: CASSTTSYNEQFF. CDR3 sequence (DNA): TGTGCCAGCAGCACCACTAGTTACAATGAGCAGTTCTTC.

V gene TRBV6-4 combines with J gene TRBJ2-4; D may be TRBD1 (5 bases). The CDR3 loop spans 17 amino acids. V lost 3 bases and J 0 bases, leaving 15 bases between the germline ends. Germline assignment: CDR1 MRHNA and CDR2 SNTAGT. This CDR3 reads CASSEPRQMKAKNIQYF. The CDR3, as DNA: TGTGCCAGCAGTGAACCACGACAGATGAAAGCCAAAAACATTCAGTACTTC.

CDR3 coding DNA: TGTGCCAGCAGCTCCGTGACAGGGGGCGTCACAGATACGCAGTATTTT. Its protein product is CASSSVTGGVTDTQYF. V gene TRBV9 combines with J gene TRBJ2-3; 10 nucleotides line up with TRBD1. Trimming removed 4 bases from V and 2 bases from J; junction bases left unmatched: 7. The CDR3 is 16 residues long. CDR1 is SGDLS, CDR2 YYNGEE, per germline.

The chain joins TRBV28 to TRBJ2-7, with D possibly TRBD2 on 5 matching bases. V was shortened by 6 bases and J by 0 bases, with 15 bases between the two germline ends. The CDR3 runs to 15 residues. Germline V gene sequence: CDR1 MDHEN, CDR2 SYDVKM. The CDR3 DNA reads TGTGCCAGCAGCCGAAACCGGGGTATCTCCTACGAGCAGTACTTC. Amino acid sequence: CASSRNRGISYEQYF.

The gene calls are TRBV18 and TRBJ2-5, with 9 bases identical to TRBD1. Germline trimming cut 5 bases from V and 1 base from J; bases unmatched to any gene: 5. CDR1 is KGHSH, CDR2 LQKENI, per germline. This CDR3 has 15 residues. CDR3 coding DNA: TGTGCCAGCTCAAGACAGGGGGGGTTCCAAGAGACCCAGTACTTC. As protein: CASSRQGGFQETQYF.

The CDR3 bases are TGTGCCAGCAGCCCAAACAGGGCTGGAAACACCATATATTTT. It encodes CASSPNRAGNTIYF. This chain links TRBV5-4 with TRBJ1-3; D perhaps matches TRBD1 (6 bases). The V end was cut by 4 bases, the J end by 2 bases, with 10 bases between. The CDR3 runs 14 residues. Germline V gene sequence: CDR1 SGHNT, CDR2 YYREEE (reference sequence).

The J gene is TRBJ2-7, the V gene TRBV23-1, with 12 bases lining up with TRBD2. TRBV23-1 is given ORF status, its function remaining uncertain. The CDR3 has 15 amino acids. V shed 4 bases, J shed 2 bases, and the junction held 3 bases outside the gene matches. CDR3 bases: TGCGCCAGCAGTCCGAGACTAGCGGGAGCCTACGAGCAGTACTTC. This translates into CASSPRLAGAYEQYF.

The chain combines TRBV28 with TRBJ1-4, with D possibly matching TRBD1 (6 bases). CDR1 and CDR2 (germline): MDHEN, SYDVKM. The CDR3 length is 16 residues. V was shortened by 5 bases and J by 6 bases, with 19 bases between the two germline ends. DNA for the CDR3: TGTGCCAGCAGTAGTAACGGCCAGGGGAAGGATGAAAAACTGTTTTTT. Protein product: CASSSNGQGKDEKLFF.

This clone is a singleton in its sample. The J gene is TRBJ1-2, the V gene TRBV29-1; 7 nucleotides match TRBD1. This CDR3 is built from 13 residues. CDR1 and CDR2 from the germline V gene are SQVTM and ANQGSEA. V lost 7 bases to trimming and J lost 4 bases; unmatched junction nucleotides: 9. Here the CDR3 reads CSASGTEGYGYTF. The CDR3 region has the DNA TGCAGCGCCTCCGGGACAGAGGGCTATGGCTACACCTTC.

This chain uses TRBV11-3 with TRBJ2-1; tentative D call: TRBD1 (7 bases). V lost 5 bases to trimming and J lost 8 bases, with 13 bases between them. The CDR3 length is 13 residues. CDR1 SGHNT and CDR2 YENEEA come from the germline V gene. This CDR3 reads CASSARGVYEQFF. The CDR3 nucleotides read TGTGCCAGCAGCGCCAGGGGGGTCTATGAGCAGTTCTTC.

The chain is built from TRBV2 and TRBJ2-7; 11 nucleotides agree with TRBD2. Trimming cost V 5 bases and J 5 bases; bases outside gene matches: 5. The germline V gene has CDR1 SNHLY and CDR2 FYNNEI. The CDR3 is 14 residues long. The CDR3 DNA reads as TGTGCCAGCAGTTTAGCGGGAGGGGGCCACGAGCAGTACTTC. This encodes CASSLAGGGHEQYF.

The chain uses TRBV9 and TRBJ2-7; TRBD2 matches at 7 bases. The V and J ends lost 1 base and 5 bases, in that order; junction bases with no gene match: 6. In germline, CDR1 is SGDLS, CDR2 YYNGEE. The CDR3 runs 14 residues. The CDR3: CASSVLEGGDEQYF. DNA of the CDR3: TGTGCCAGCAGCGTATTGGAGGGAGGGGACGAGCAGTACTTC.

This clone turned up a few times. This rearrangement joins TRBV11-2 to TRBJ1-3; D unresolved. This CDR3 region has 15 residues. The germline V and J ends were trimmed by 3 bases and 0 bases, with 9 bases remaining between them. Germline V lookup: CDR1 SGHAT, CDR2 FQNNGV. The CDR3 DNA is TGTGCCAGCAGCTTGTCAGGTGGCTCTGGAAACACCATATATTTT. This translates into CASSLSGGSGNTIYF. The full variable domain, with the rest looked up from reference TRBV11-2 and TRBJ1-3, is EAGVAQSPRYKIIEKRQSVAFWCNPISGHATLYWYQQILGQGPKLLIQFQNNGVVDDSQLPKDRFSAERLKGVDSTLKIQPAKLEDSAVYLCASSLSGGSGNTIYFGEGSWLTVV.

This clone was recorded once. For the CDR3, the DNA is TGCGCCAGCAGCTTGGACTTCTCCACCGCGGGCGAGACCCAGTACTTC. This encodes CASSLDFSTAGETQYF. The V and J genes are TRBV5-1 and TRBJ2-5; possible D gene TRBD2, 5 bases. Germline loops: CDR1 SGHRS, CDR2 YFSETQ. V lost 0 bases, J lost 5 bases, and 17 bases lay in between. CDR3 length equals 16 residues. The whole variable domain, filled in from reference TRBV5-1 and TRBJ2-5, reads KAGVTQTPRYLIKTRGQQVTLSCSPISGHRSVSWYQQTPGQGLQFLFEYFSETQRNKGNFPGRFSGRQFSNSRSEMNVSTLELGDSALYLCASSLDFSTAGETQYFGPGTRLLVL.

The rearrangement joins TRBV28 to TRBJ2-7; TRBD2 aligns across 10 bases. J lost 5 bases, V lost 3 bases, and 4 bases had no gene match. This CDR3 region has 14 residues. The germline gives CDR1 MDHEN, CDR2 SYDVKM. The CDR3 loop reads CASSLASGRNEQYF. CDR3 coding DNA: TGTGCCAGCAGTTTGGCTAGCGGGAGAAACGAGCAGTACTTC.

The table lists this clone with a few counts. The V call is TRBV20-1, the J call TRBJ2-2, with D possibly matching TRBD2 (5 bases). The V gene lost 3 bases and the J gene lost 4 bases, with 12 bases spanning the gap. There are 14 residues in the CDR3. Germline values: CDR1 DFQATT, CDR2 SNEGSKA (reference sequence). CDR3 bases: TGCAGTGCTAGTTACAGCGGCGGCACCGGGGAGCTGTTTTTT. Its translation: CSASYSGGTGELFF.

The V call is TRBV5-1, the J call TRBJ2-7; 9 nucleotides agree with TRBD1. The ends lost 4 bases at V and 6 bases at J; junction bases unmatched: 5. CDR3 length equals 13 residues. The germline V gene encodes CDR1 SGHRS and CDR2 YFSETQ. The CDR3 coding sequence is TGCGCCAGCAGCCTGTACAGGGGGCGCGAGCAGTACTTC. Protein: CASSLYRGREQYF.

The rearrangement uses TRBV28 and TRBJ2-6; 7 positions match TRBD2. CDR1 and CDR2 (germline): MDHEN, SYDVKM. The CDR3 runs 17 residues. The V gene end was trimmed by 8 bases and the J gene end by 0 bases; junction bases not matched to a gene: 10. CDR3 residues: CASFPERGLSGANVLTF. DNA for the CDR3: TGTGCCAGCTTCCCGGAGCGGGGCCTCTCTGGGGCCAACGTCCTGACTTTC.